This passage covers 6 T cell receptor beta chains from one sample sequenced in a study of T cell repertoires in cytomegalovirus infection. TCRdb called the reads again in MiXCR, with one record for every CDR3 protein. This table holds 450,000 to 550,000 distinct CDR3 sequences, approximately 16% found once. The material sequenced was CD8+ T cells from PBMCs. These receptors all stem from a human donor in good health (CMV status not recorded). Some clones in this sample may be carry-over from other donors' samples.

This clonotype has only a few counts. The J gene is TRBJ2-7, the V gene TRBV9; unclear D gene. The CDR3 has 14 amino acids. Germline V gives CDR1 SGDLS, CDR2 YYNGEE. The V and J ends lost 2 bases and 0 bases respectively, with 9 bases between them. Written as DNA, the CDR3 is TGTGCCAGCAGCGTCGGCGACTTCTCCTACGAGCAGTACTTC. This sequence encodes CASSVGDFSYEQYF.

This clonotype was recorded many times. The CDR3 DNA reads as TGTGCCAGCAGCCACACCAGCTCTGGGGCCAACGTCCTGACTTTC. Translating gives CASSHTSSGANVLTF. The chain uses TRBV12-3 or TRBV12-4 and TRBJ2-6; D uncertain. V dropped 6 bases and J dropped 0 bases, with 9 bases sitting between them. The length of the CDR3 is 15 residues.

This clonotype has ten or more counts. The chain joins TRBV7-2 to TRBJ2-4; D gene unclear. The CDR3 is 15 amino acids. V lost 1 base and J lost 2, with 9 bases in between. Germline-derived CDR1 and CDR2 are SGHTA and FQGNSA. CDR3 protein: CASSLEGRSKNIQYF. CDR3 sequence (DNA): TGTGCCAGCAGCTTAGAGGGCAGGTCCAAAAACATTCAGTACTTC. Full variable domain (missing parts from reference TRBV7-2 and TRBJ2-4): GAGVSQSPSNKVTEKGKDVELRCDPISGHTALYWYRQSLGQGLEFLIYFQGNSAPDKSGLPSDRFSAERTGGSVSTLTIQRTQQEDSAVYLCASSLEGRSKNIQYFGAGTRLSVL.

This clonotype has just a few counts. The rearrangement uses TRBV2 and TRBJ2-2; TRBD1 agrees at 8 bases. There are 18 residues in the CDR3. The germline gives CDR1 SNHLY, CDR2 FYNNEI. J lost 0 bases, V lost 6 bases, and 12 bases had no gene match. The CDR3 sequence is CASRGAGGLIANTGELFF. The CDR3 DNA is TGTGCCAGCAGGGGGGCAGGGGGCCTAATCGCGAACACCGGGGAGCTGTTTTTT.

This clonotype occurred many times. This chain connects TRBV27 to TRBJ2-5; 7 positions agree with TRBD1. The CDR3 contains 15 residues. J lost 4 bases, V lost 2 bases, and 7 bases had no gene match. Germline V gives CDR1 MNHEY, CDR2 SMNVEV (reference sequence). CDR3 sequence reads: CASSLRDRPPETQYF. The CDR3 DNA sequence: TGTGCCAGCAGTTTAAGGGACAGACCTCCAGAGACCCAGTACTTC.

The rearrangement uses TRBV20-1 and TRBJ2-2, with unresolved D. V was trimmed by 1 base and J by 4 bases, leaving 7 bases between them. CDR1 and CDR2 from the germline V gene are DFQATT and SNEGSKA (reference sequence). The CDR3 sequence is 13 residues long. This chain's CDR3 is CSARGYTTGELFF. The CDR3 region has the DNA TGCAGTGCTAGAGGATACACCACCGGGGAGCTGTTTTTT.